This entry features one T cell receptor beta chain sequence. Antigen: not known. Only in-frame clones appear in the TCRdb table, and some are missing; sequencing was by immunoSEQ multiplex PCR. Of approximately 150,000 clones in the sample, 90% are singletons; the top ten hold about 6%. The data originate from a study of T cell responses to AZD1222 COVID-19 vaccine. Whole-study findings and limits: Distributed over spike, vaccine-associated CD4 TCRs predominated at 160-218 and 743-854. Repertoire collection took place solely once the T cell response had peaked.

The CDR3 runs 15 residues. CDR1 is MGHRA and CDR2 is YSYEKL in the germline V gene. Deletions cut 2 bases from V and 4 bases from J, with 11 bases between. The TCR originated in an adult who received the AZD1222 COVID-19 vaccine. The chain links TRBV4-1 to TRBJ1-4, with D perhaps matching TRBD1 (5 bases). Sample: peripheral blood, taken 28 days after the second AZD1222 dose. CDR3 residues: CASSQTGTLNEKLFF. The CDR3 DNA sequence: TGCGCCAGCAGCCAAACCGGGACTCTTAATGAAAAACTGTTTTTT.